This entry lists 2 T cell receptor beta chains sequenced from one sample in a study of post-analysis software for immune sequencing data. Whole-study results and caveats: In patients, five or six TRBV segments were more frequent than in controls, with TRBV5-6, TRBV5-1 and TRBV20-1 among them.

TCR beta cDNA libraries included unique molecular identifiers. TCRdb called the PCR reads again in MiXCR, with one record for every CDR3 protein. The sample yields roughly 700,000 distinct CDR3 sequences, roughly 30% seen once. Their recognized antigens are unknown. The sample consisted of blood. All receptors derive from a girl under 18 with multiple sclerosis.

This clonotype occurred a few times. As DNA, the CDR3 is TGTGCCAGCAGCCTGGGACTAGCGGGAGCTAGGCAGTACTTC. This sequence encodes CASSLGLAGARQYF. The V and J genes are TRBV28 and TRBJ2-5, with 14 bases fitting TRBD2. The CDR3 covers 14 residues. V lost 6 bases to trimming and J lost 11 bases; unmatched junction nucleotides: 8. Per the germline V gene, CDR1 is MDHEN and CDR2 is SYDVKM.

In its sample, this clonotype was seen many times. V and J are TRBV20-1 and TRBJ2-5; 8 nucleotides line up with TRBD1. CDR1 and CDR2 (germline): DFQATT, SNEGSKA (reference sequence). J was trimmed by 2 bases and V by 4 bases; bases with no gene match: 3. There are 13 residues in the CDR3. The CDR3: CSATGTGQETQYF. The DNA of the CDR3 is TGCAGTGCTACAGGGACAGGTCAAGAGACCCAGTACTTC.